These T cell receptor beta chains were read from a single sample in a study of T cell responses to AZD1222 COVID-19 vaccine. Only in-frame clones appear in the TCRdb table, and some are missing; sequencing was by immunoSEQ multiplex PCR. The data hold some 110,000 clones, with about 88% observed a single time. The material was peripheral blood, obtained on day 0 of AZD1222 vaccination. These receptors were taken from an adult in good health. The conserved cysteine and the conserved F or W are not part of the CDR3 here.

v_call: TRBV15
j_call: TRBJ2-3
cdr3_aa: ATSSGGLYTDTQY

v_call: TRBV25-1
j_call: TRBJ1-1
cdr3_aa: ASSAHGAAAF

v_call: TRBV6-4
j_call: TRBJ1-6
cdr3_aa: ASSAEGGSNSPLH

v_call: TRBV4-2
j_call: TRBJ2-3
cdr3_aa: ASSQGRVTSTDTQY

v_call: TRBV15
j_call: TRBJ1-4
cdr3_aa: ATSREGANEKLF

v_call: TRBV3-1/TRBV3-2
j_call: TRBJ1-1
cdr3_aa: ASSLRSTEAF

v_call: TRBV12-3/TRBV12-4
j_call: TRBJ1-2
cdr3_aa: ASSSGADYGYT

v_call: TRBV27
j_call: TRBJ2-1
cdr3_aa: ASSPGLGVYNEQF

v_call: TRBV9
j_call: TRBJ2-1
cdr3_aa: ASSVDPAGGRNEQF

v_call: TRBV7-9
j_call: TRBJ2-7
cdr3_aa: ASSPAGGPYEQY

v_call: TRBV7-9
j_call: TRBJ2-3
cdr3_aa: ASSFSEASTDTQY

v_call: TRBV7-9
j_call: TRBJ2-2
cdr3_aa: ASSSDRGKTGELF

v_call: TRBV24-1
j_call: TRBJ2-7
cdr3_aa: ATSDPWVTDEQY

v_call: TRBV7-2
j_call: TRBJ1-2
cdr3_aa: ASSESPGYNYGYT

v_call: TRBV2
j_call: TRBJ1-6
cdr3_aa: ASTGQGLNSPLH